This T cell receptor beta chain was sequenced in a study of blood T cells in healthy people across ages (dated by TCRdb to 2014 to 2015). For the study in its entirety: Template switching captured roughly one uniquely barcoded TCR beta cDNA molecule per two T cells in model experiments. Age-related changes in TCR beta repertoire diversity were measured in the study by deep sequencing normalized with unique cDNA molecular identifiers. Donors of different ages were randomly distributed across sequencing lanes to avoid experimental bias. The donors were split into four age groups: young (average around 15 years), middle-aged (39), aged (more than 55) and long-lived (about 82). The study analyzed two additional independent replicas of 1 million unique cDNA reads from the same blood draw for two donors, one aged 18 to 30 and one aged 80 or older. The investigation overall reported the following: Bulk unsorted PBMC profiling prevented conclusive comparison of naive and antigen-experienced compartments. The percentage of naive T cells measured by flow cytometry correlated strongly with observed TCR beta diversity. Compared with the aged group, the long-lived group had more naive CD4+ T cells, fewer expanded clones and increased TCR diversity, a pattern suggesting age selection. Estimates of total diversity from one million sequenced T cells were regarded as lower bounds and underestimates. As age increased, observed TCR beta diversity per million T cells dropped in a roughly linear way, and a significant reduction was already evident by age 40. Donor CMV infection status was unknown, potentially confounding age-related changes in expanded clonotypes.

Library construction relied on 5' RACE. The instrument was an Illumina HiSeq 2500. The second PCR ran for about 6 to 12 cycles and used a J-beta primer mix along with a sample-barcoded 5' primer. A unique molecular identifier was introduced onto each TCR beta cDNA molecule by a template-switch 5' adaptor carrying 12 random nucleotides. At least 3 million CDR3-containing paired-end reads were obtained from each sample. First-strand cDNA synthesis was performed from all RNA using the Mint cDNA synthesis kit, with priming by a TRBC-specific oligonucleotide. Following uracil-DNA glycosylase treatment, all cDNA underwent a first 18-cycle PCR with the universal primers M1SS and BC2_uni_R. The authors' analysis ran thus. Normalization of each sample was performed by random selection of 1 million high-quality reads, each carrying a distinct molecular identifier. Instead of being binned into consensus sequences, reads that shared molecular identifiers were thrown out. CDR3 identification, clonotype clustering and error correction used MiTCR with a Q25 quality threshold and the strictest error-elimination algorithm. A nonparametric unseen species model with Euler transformation was used to estimate lower-bound total TCR beta diversity. TCRdb's own reprocessing of the public reads used fastp at Q25 and MiXCR and kept productive beta chains. Rows with a matching CDR3 protein are joined into one entry that keeps the most common DNA and genes. The V and J calls reflect TCRdb's pipeline rather than the authors' work. For this sample there are some 1.5 million distinct CDR3 sequences; 28% appear just once. In total, the top ten clones hold roughly 8.2% of the sample.

Ten or more counts support this clonotype. The antigen it recognizes is unknown. No per-base quality is available; no much larger clone lies one base away. Donors were roughly 40 systemically healthy Caucasian individuals from Russia aged roughly 6 to 100 years. Each donor gave ten milliliters of peripheral blood, collected into EDTA-treated Vacutainer tubes. Ficoll-Paque density-gradient centrifugation was used to isolate PBMCs, with at least 7 million obtained per sample. Total RNA was extracted from PBMCs with Trizol reagent, with at least 5.5 micrograms obtained per sample. For every donor, an aliquot of PBMCs went through flow cytometry to measure the percentages of naive CD45RAhigh/CD27high T cells. The V end gives up 5 bases and the J end 5 bases, leaving 9 bases in the junction not matched to a gene. The CDR3 covers 16 residues, taking in both the cysteine and the phenylalanine. The kept DNA is CDR3 alone, 48 bases in frame from the first base. CDR1 and CDR2 were assigned from the germline V gene as MNHEY and SVGAGI.

The clonotype comes from a woman between 25 and 40 years old in good health. The specimen was blood. The rearranged segments are TRBV6-5 and TRBJ2-1, with 10 bases aligning to TRBD2. CDR3 sequence: CASSHRTSGAHNEQFF. The DNA sequence follows: TGTGCCAGCAGTCACCGTACTAGCGGGGCTCACAATGAGCAGTTCTTC.